One T cell receptor (beta chain) is described in this entry. Antigen specificity is unknown. The sample belongs to a study of cytomegalovirus exposure and HLA in healthy donors. Study-wide background: Earlier findings included approximately 120 million unique TCR beta sequences obtained from approximately 170 million T cells. HLA-typed donors were the source of approximately 85 million unique TCRs held in an early data release. Whole-study findings and limits: Altogether, some 160 TCR beta chains were recorded as cytomegalovirus-associated.

This CDR3 is 12 amino acids long. V was shortened by 1 base and J by 8 bases, with 8 bases between the two germline ends. In germline, CDR1 is MDHEN, CDR2 SYDVKM. This PCR relied on a set of 60 Vbeta primers and 13 Jbeta primers. Generated by immunoSEQ multiplex PCR, the TCRdb table keeps only in-frame clones and is missing some. The sample holds under 200,000 clones, about four fifths seen once. The sequencing sample was made of PBMCs. This rearrangement joins TRBV28 to TRBJ1-1; no definite D call. This receptor was identified in a male donor in good health and CMV-seropositive. The CDR3 DNA reads as TGTGCCAGCAGTTTATTTGAGGCAGAAGCTTTCTTT. This encodes CASSLFEAEAFF.